This T cell receptor (beta chain) originates from a study of blood T cell repertoires in COVID-19. As for the study in general: Acute-phase and convalescent COVID-19 samples originated in the United States, Italy and Spain.

This CDR3 has 11 amino acids. Per the germline V gene, CDR1 is SQVTM and CDR2 is ANQGSEA. The V and J ends lost 6 bases and 8 bases respectively, with 13 bases between them. Recovery meant two consecutive negative NP/OP PCR tests, professional clearance, or resolved symptoms. Sequencing was performed with immunoSEQ multiplex PCR; in TCRdb, only in-frame clones are kept and a portion is missing. The sample consists of approximately 310,000 clones, over 75% of them appearing once. Sequencing input: PBMCs or T cells enriched from blood (not recorded which). The sequence came from a man under 40 who had recovered from COVID-19. This sequence joins TRBV29-1 and TRBJ1-1; D not resolved. This CDR3 reads CSVGSNGEAFF. CDR3 nucleotides: TGCAGCGTAGGGAGTAATGGGGAAGCTTTCTTT.